Included here is one T cell receptor (beta chain) sequence, with context. Its target is unknown. PCR used 60 Vbeta primers and 13 Jbeta primers. Per the study methods: In a later analysis, of roughly 83 million unique beta chains, about 11 million appeared in at least two donors. Measured with immunoSEQ multiplex PCR; TCRdb has only the in-frame clones, and not every one. V and J calls and clone size are given by that table; D and trimming were obtained from the DNA. Found here are under 200,000 clones, about four fifths of them singletons; the top ten hold under 7%. The sample comes from a study of cytomegalovirus exposure and HLA in healthy donors. The CDR3 consists of 14 residues. Germline CDR1 is SGDLS and CDR2 is YYNGEE. Trimming left V 4 bases short and J 0 bases short, with 8 bases between. Study findings and constraints: Further analysis was carried out later, and it showed several of the most significant clusters appearing linked to common viral pathogens.

Healthy people donating bone marrow made up the donors. This clonotype originated in a woman in her twenties or thirties in good health and CMV-seropositive. This chain uses TRBV9 with TRBJ1-5; D gene uncertain. What was sequenced was PBMCs. For the CDR3, the DNA is TGTGCCAGCAGCATTGGAGGTAGCAATCAGCCCCAGCATTTT. It encodes CASSIGGSNQPQHF.